Included here is one TCR beta chain sequence, with context. The antigen is undetermined. Every HIV-positive participant received treatment in the United States. Germline V gene sequence: CDR1 SGHDT, CDR2 YYEEEE. This CDR3 region has 16 residues. Trimming took 4 bases from V and 4 from J; bases not matched to a gene: 11. Version v3.0 of the immunoSEQ assay ran at survey level. Only in-frame clones appear in the TCRdb table, and some are missing; sequencing was by immunoSEQ multiplex PCR. This table holds 25,000 to 35,000 clones, roughly three quarters found once. This sample stems from a study of long-term antiretroviral therapy in people with HIV. Study overall: It was about a decade after the earliest samples that the 2015 immediate-ART recommendation appeared. Study conclusions and caveats: HIV repertoires had narrower CDR3 length ranges than controls. Across all time points, the repertoire was dominated by clones that expanded before ART.

The gene calls are TRBV5-6 and TRBJ1-3; 7 nucleotides match TRBD1. This specimen consisted of unsorted PBMCs, obtained 3.1 years after starting antiretroviral therapy. The TCR was taken from a woman in her 50s with HIV. CDR3 coding DNA: TGTGCCAGCAGCGCCGGACAGGAGAAAGGCGGAAACACCATATATTTT. Protein: CASSAGQEKGGNTIYF.